In its sample, the clone carrying this T cell receptor (beta chain) was seen many times. Its cognate antigen is unknown. The time point here: patch test 3, about 24 weeks after DPC sensitization. Treatment of the sample: therapeutic diphenylcyclopropenone sensitization with weekly scalp DPC. The germline V gene has CDR1 MNHEY and CDR2 SVGAGI. The V gene lost 2 bases and the J gene lost 0 bases, with 8 bases spanning the gap. CDR3 length: 14 residues. These data come from a study of human T cells and chemical hapten exposure. Notes on the study in general: Patch test score showed a positive correlation with PT1 expanded TCR counts.

From the RACE reads, TCRdb called clonotypes with MiXCR, one entry per CDR3 protein. The profile shows tens of thousands of distinct CDR3 sequences, approximately 5.8% of them singletons. The gene calls are TRBV6-5 and TRBJ2-7; no clear D gene. This receptor was identified in a man between 25 and 39 years old with alopecia areata. Some clones in this sample may be carry-over from other donors' samples. The input for sequencing was whole blood, taken in connection with sensitization to the hapten diphenylcyclopropenone (DPC). In DNA, the CDR3 is TGTGCCAGCAGTTACGACCGAGACTCCTACGAGCAGTACTTC. Amino acid sequence: CASSYDRDSYEQYF.